These 30 T cell receptor beta chains share one sample of origin, sequenced in a study of shared clonotypes between healthy human individuals. Generated by immunoSEQ multiplex PCR, the TCRdb table keeps only in-frame clones and is missing some. The profile shows more than 550,000 clones, about two thirds of them singletons. The sample was memory CD4+ T cells sorted from blood. As for subset: CD45RA-negative fraction. All receptors derive from a woman aged 25-40 years in good health.

V gene TRBV7-9 combines with J gene TRBJ2-3, with a possible D match to TRBD2 (6 bases). The germline V and J ends were trimmed by 4 bases and 4 bases, with 18 bases remaining between them. Germline-derived CDR1 and CDR2 are SEHNR and FQNEAQ (reference sequence). The length of the CDR3 is 16 residues. The CDR3 is CASSSSWRGIADTQYF. CDR3 DNA sequence: TGTGCCAGCAGCTCGAGTTGGAGGGGTATTGCAGATACGCAGTATTTT.

The chain couples TRBV5-1 to TRBJ2-1; D may be TRBD2 (6 bases). V shed 0 bases and J shed 7 bases, with 11 bases lying between them. Germline CDR1 reads SGHRS; CDR2 reads YFSETQ. The CDR3 totals 14 residues. CDR3 sequence reads: CASSLDQRANEQFF. The DNA for the CDR3 is TGCGCCAGCAGCTTGGATCAGCGGGCTAATGAGCAGTTCTTC.

This rearrangement joins TRBV30 to TRBJ2-1, with D possibly matching TRBD2 (6 bases). Germline loops: CDR1 GTSNPN, CDR2 SVGIG (reference sequence). V lost 4 bases, J lost 8 bases, and 12 bases lay in between. The CDR3 length is 12 residues. CDR3 amino acids: CAWTGTLDEQFF. CDR3 in DNA: TGTGCCTGGACCGGGACTTTAGATGAGCAGTTCTTC.

This chain joins TRBV27 and TRBJ2-1; 11 bases line up with TRBD2. V was clipped by 5 bases and J by 5 bases; unmatched bases: 14. The germline gives CDR1 MNHEY, CDR2 SMNVEV (reference sequence). The CDR3 extends over 18 amino acids. DNA for the CDR3: TGTGCCAGCAGTCCCGGACTAGCGGGCTGGGGAGAAAACAATGAGCAGTTCTTC. Its protein is CASSPGLAGWGENNEQFF.

The chain couples TRBV6-6 to TRBJ2-3, with D hard to call. Germline CDR1 and CDR2: MNHNY and SVGAGI (reference sequence). This CDR3 is built from 15 residues. The V end was cut by 2 bases, the J end by 4 bases, with 13 bases between. CDR3 in DNA: TGTGCCAGCAGTTACCGGTTGGACGTTTCAGATACGCAGTATTTT. It specifies CASSYRLDVSDTQYF.

The V gene is TRBV28, the J gene TRBJ1-2; D uncertain. Germline-derived CDR1 and CDR2 are MDHEN and SYDVKM. Trimming stripped 6 bases from V and 8 bases from J, with 19 bases between. The CDR3 loop spans 14 amino acids. CDR3 amino acids: CASSLRAPGPGYTF. CDR3 sequence (DNA): TGTGCCAGCAGCCTTAGGGCCCCCGGGCCGGGCTACACCTTC.

The rearrangement joins TRBV1 to TRBJ2-7; the table calls TRBD2, which could not be checked here. TRBV1 is a known pseudogene. The CDR3 spans 16 residues. The CDR3 DNA reads as TGCACCAGCAGCCAGAGTCGACCAGACGGGGTACACGAGCAGTACTTC. Its translation: CTSSQSRPDGVHEQYF.

The chain combines TRBV7-6 with TRBJ2-2; a possible D gene is TRBD1 (6 bases). Between the trimmed V and J ends, which lost 5 bases and 9 bases, there was a span of 25 bases. The CDR3 runs 17 residues. CDR1 is SGHVS and CDR2 is FNYEAQ in the germline V gene. The CDR3 reads CASSRSGTQTLRRELFF. CDR3 nucleotide sequence: TGTGCCAGCAGCCGCTCCGGGACACAAACCCTACGGAGGGAGCTGTTTTTT.

Concerning this clone itself: An end of the junction differs from the germline gene, which may be a read error. The J gene is TRBJ2-3, the V gene TRBV11-2; D tentatively fits TRBD1 or TRBD2 (5 bases each). Germline V gives CDR1 SGHAT, CDR2 FQNNGV. The CDR3 is 13 amino acids. The CDR3, as DNA: TGTGCCAGCAGGCTTTCTTTGGCGGTAGGGGACGATTTT. As protein: CASRLSLAVGDDF.

The chain couples TRBV4-1 to TRBJ2-7, with 7 bases identical to TRBD1. The germline gives CDR1 MGHRA, CDR2 YSYEKL. The CDR3 is made up of 13 amino acids. After removal of 4 bases from V and 2 bases from J, the junction contained 2 bases not matched to a gene. CDR3 bases: TGCGCCAGCAGCCGGGACAGAACCTACGAGCAGTACTTC. Translating it yields CASSRDRTYEQYF.

J is TRBJ2-5 and V is TRBV10-2; D is undetermined. V lost 0 bases, J lost 14 bases, and 16 bases lay in between. CDR3 length equals 13 residues. Germline loops: CDR1 WSHSY, CDR2 SAAADI. Here the CDR3 DNA reads TGCGCCAGCAGTGAGTCGAAACAAACCCCCTATTACTTC. Translation: CASSESKQTPYYF.

The CDR3 sequence is CASSQDLALERNEKLFF. For the CDR3, the DNA is TGTGCCAGCAGCCAAGATTTGGCTCTCGAACGCAATGAAAAACTGTTTTTT. The chain joins TRBV4-2 to TRBJ1-4, with D unresolved. The CDR3 is made up of 17 amino acids. Trimming took off 0 bases at V and 5 bases at J, with 16 bases between the two ends. Germline lookup yields CDR1 LGHNA and CDR2 YNFKEQ.

The chain is built from TRBV11-1 and TRBJ2-7; D possibly corresponds to TRBD2 (6 bases). This CDR3 spans 13 amino acids. Between the trimmed V and J ends, which lost 6 bases and 6 bases, there was a span of 15 bases. Looked up from germline, CDR1 is SGHAT and CDR2 is FQDESV (reference sequence). CDR3 region: CASRQPGDSEQYF. CDR3 DNA: TGTGCCAGCAGGCAACCCGGGGACTCCGAGCAGTACTTC.

This clone has at least ten counts. J is TRBJ2-1 and V is TRBV29-1, with 10 positions matching TRBD2. Germline trimming cut 5 bases from V and 6 bases from J; bases unmatched to any gene: 10. Germline CDR1 reads SQVTM; CDR2 reads ANQGSEA. The CDR3 runs 15 residues. The CDR3 loop reads CSVNPSGSSVNEQFF. The CDR3 coding sequence is TGCAGCGTTAACCCTAGCGGGAGTAGTGTCAATGAGCAGTTCTTC.

The J gene is TRBJ2-2, the V gene TRBV5-1; D gene uncertain. This CDR3 has 14 amino acids. Per germline, CDR1 SGHRS and CDR2 YFSETQ. Trimming took 2 bases from V and 1 from J, leaving 6 bases between them. This CDR3 is CASSFEGNTGELFF. The CDR3 nucleotides read TGCGCCAGCAGCTTCGAAGGGAACACCGGGGAGCTGTTTTTT.

Only one count was recorded for this clone. This chain connects TRBV6-5 to TRBJ1-2; 8 bases are a match to TRBD1. V gave up 6 bases and J gave up 2 bases; unmatched junction bases: 8. Germline CDR1 and CDR2: MNHEY and SVGAGI. This CDR3 contains 15 residues. The DNA for the CDR3 is TGTGCCAGCAGACCCGACAGGGGAGTGAACTATGGCTACACCTTC. It codes for CASRPDRGVNYGYTF.

V gene TRBV18 combines with J gene TRBJ1-2; D unresolved. The germline V and J ends were trimmed by 6 bases and 0 bases, with 20 bases remaining between them. Germline V gives CDR1 KGHSH, CDR2 LQKENI. CDR3 length equals 17 residues. In nucleotides, the CDR3 is TGTGCCAGCTCTCCGTACTCGTCGGGCCATTCTAACTATGGCTACACCTTC. This encodes CASSPYSSGHSNYGYTF.

This clone occurred a few times. This chain uses TRBV18 with TRBJ2-1; D gene unclear. The germline V gene has CDR1 KGHSH and CDR2 LQKENI. Trimming cost V 3 bases and J 0 bases, with 12 bases left between them. There are 16 residues in the CDR3. The CDR3 sequence is CASSPLPAGSYNEQFF. The CDR3 bases are TGTGCCAGCTCACCGTTACCGGCCGGCTCCTACAATGAGCAGTTCTTC.

The V and J genes are TRBV5-4 and TRBJ2-1, with 10 positions matching TRBD2. The CDR3 extends over 18 amino acids. Germline V gene sequence: CDR1 SGHNT, CDR2 YYREEE (reference sequence). After removal of 4 bases from V and 0 bases from J, the junction contained 10 bases not matched to a gene. The CDR3 DNA follows: TGTGCCAGCAGCCTGGTGGGACTAGCGCCGAGCTCCTACAATGAGCAGTTCTTC. Its protein product is CASSLVGLAPSSYNEQFF.

Only one count was recorded for this clone. The genes are TRBV19 and TRBJ2-7; D may correspond to TRBD1 or TRBD2 (5 bases each). Germline assignment: CDR1 LNHDA and CDR2 SQIVND (reference sequence). The CDR3 is 14 amino acids. The V end was cut by 8 bases, the J end by 4 bases, with 18 bases between. The CDR3 DNA follows: TGTGCCAGTTCGTTGGGACCGCTCGGGTACGAGCAGTACTTC. Amino acids: CASSLGPLGYEQYF.

This clone showed up just a few times. V is TRBV19 and J is TRBJ1-2, with TRBD1 matching 12 bases. There are 14 residues in the CDR3. J was trimmed by 7 bases and V by 6 bases; bases with no gene match: 6. CDR1 and CDR2 from the germline V gene are LNHDA and SQIVND (reference sequence). CDR3 protein: CASRGQGAAAGYTF. The CDR3 nucleotides read TGTGCCAGTAGGGGACAGGGGGCGGCCGCTGGCTACACCTTC.

The rearrangement uses TRBV29-1 and TRBJ1-1; TRBD1 matches 9 bases. This CDR3 region has 13 residues. Germline lookup yields CDR1 SQVTM and CDR2 ANQGSEA. Losses at the gene ends were 7 bases for V and 3 bases for J; bases not matched to a gene: 6. This CDR3 reads CSAGQGRDTEAFF. Here the CDR3 DNA reads TGCAGCGCTGGACAGGGGAGGGACACTGAAGCTTTCTTT.

This clone was detected only a few times. The chain carries TRBV6-6 and TRBJ1-2, with 9 nucleotides matching TRBD1. J gave up 8 bases and V 5 bases, and 9 bases lay outside the gene matches. CDR1 and CDR2 (germline): MNHNY, SVGAGI (reference sequence). The CDR3 has 14 residues. The CDR3 DNA follows: TGTGCCAGCAGTCCGACGGGACAGGGTGGAGGCTACACCTTC. This gives the protein CASSPTGQGGGYTF.

The CDR3 coding sequence is TGCGCCAGCAAAGGGACAGGGGCCACCGGGGAGCTGTTTTTT. Its protein is CASKGTGATGELFF. The rearrangement links TRBV5-1 to TRBJ2-2; 10 bases fit TRBD1. Germline CDR1 is SGHRS and CDR2 is YFSETQ. With V trimmed by 6 bases and J by 4 bases, 3 bases remained unmatched. CDR3 size: 14 residues. The entire variable domain, with the rest obtained from reference TRBV5-1 and TRBJ2-2, is as follows: KAGVTQTPRYLIKTRGQQVTLSCSPISGHRSVSWYQQTPGQGLQFLFEYFSETQRNKGNFPGRFSGRQFSNSRSEMNVSTLELGDSALYLCASKGTGATGELFFGEGSRLTVL.

The chain is built from TRBV9 and TRBJ2-1, with D possibly being TRBD1 or TRBD2 (5 bases each). Germline values: CDR1 SGDLS, CDR2 YYNGEE. V lost 2 bases, J lost 9 bases, and 12 bases lay in between. This CDR3 is built from 13 residues. CDR3 sequence: CASSVGVGPEQFF. CDR3 coding DNA: TGTGCCAGCAGCGTGGGGGTAGGACCTGAGCAGTTCTTC.

The genes are TRBV5-4 and TRBJ2-4, with 11 positions matching TRBD2. CDR3 size: 17 residues. Germline lookup yields CDR1 SGHNT and CDR2 YYREEE (reference sequence). Losses at the gene ends were 1 base for V and 8 bases for J; bases not matched to a gene: 11. The CDR3 loop is CASSLFALAGGSDIQYF. The CDR3 coding sequence is TGTGCCAGCAGCTTGTTCGCTTTAGCGGGAGGGTCGGACATTCAGTACTTC.

Notes on this clone: Other nucleotide sequences in the sample specify the same CDR3. CDR3 region: CASSLGPYGYTF. The CDR3 region has the DNA TGTGCCAGCAGTTTAGGTCCCTATGGCTACACCTTC. The chain couples TRBV28 to TRBJ1-2; D ambiguous. Germline loops: CDR1 MDHEN, CDR2 SYDVKM. V was pared by 2 bases and J by 4 bases, with 5 bases between. This CDR3 is 12 amino acids long.

This clone appeared a few times. The chain joins TRBV5-1 to TRBJ1-2, with D tentatively TRBD1 (5 bases). Trimming left V 2 bases short and J 3 bases short, with 8 bases between. Germline CDR1 reads SGHRS; CDR2 reads YFSETQ. This CDR3 spans 13 amino acids. In DNA, the CDR3 is TGCGCCAGCAGCTTTCTGGGGGACTATGGCTACACCTTC. Translation gives CASSFLGDYGYTF. Full variable domain (rest looked up from reference TRBV5-1 and TRBJ1-2): KAGVTQTPRYLIKTRGQQVTLSCSPISGHRSVSWYQQTPGQGLQFLFEYFSETQRNKGNFPGRFSGRQFSNSRSEMNVSTLELGDSALYLCASSFLGDYGYTFGSGTRLTVV.

The V and J genes are TRBV28 and TRBJ2-7, with TRBD2 matching over 12 bases. The CDR3 totals 14 residues. Germline V lookup: CDR1 MDHEN, CDR2 SYDVKM. Unmatched junction bases numbered 2, after V lost 6 bases and J lost 2 bases. CDR3 nucleotide sequence: TGTGCCAGCAGGACTAGCGGGAGCGCCTACGAGCAGTACTTC. Translation gives CASRTSGSAYEQYF.

This chain joins TRBV7-3 and TRBJ2-1; 7 nucleotides match TRBD2. Germline CDR1 is SGHTA and CDR2 is FQGTGA. There are 15 residues in the CDR3. V lost 5 bases and J lost 4; bases outside the gene matches: 8. The CDR3 here is CASSTSALTYNEQFF. CDR3 DNA sequence: TGTGCCAGCAGCACTAGCGCCTTAACTTACAATGAGCAGTTCTTC.